The rows below give T cell receptor beta chains drawn from one sample of a study of T cell responses to AZD1222 COVID-19 vaccine. The assay was immunoSEQ multiplex PCR, and TCRdb's table has in-frame clones only and misses some. The table shows around 130,000 clones, with 80% to 90% occurring only once. The sequences come from peripheral blood, collected on day 0 of AZD1222 vaccination. The receptors were gathered from an adult in good health. The CDR3 runs from the conserved cysteine through the conserved F or W. D genes are given only for firm matches. Clone size is given for some rows only: seen once, a few or many times, or a class if the clone is expanded.

TRBJ2-1	14	TRBV5-6	NA	once	CASSWVGVANEQFF	TGTGCCAGCAGCTGGGTCGGGGTAGCCAATGAGCAGTTCTTC
TRBJ2-5	15	TRBV19	TRBD1	NA	CASSKGGPQVGTQYF	TGTGCCAGTAGTAAAGGGGGCCCACAGGTCGGGACCCAGTACTTC
TRBJ2-1	14	TRBV5-8	NA	NA	CASNSDGSYNEQFF	TGTGCCAGCAACTCGGACGGCTCCTACAATGAGCAGTTCTTC
TRBJ2-7	15	TRBV4-3	TRBD1	NA	CASSQRGQGAHEQYF	TGCGCCAGCAGCCAACGCGGACAGGGGGCCCACGAGCAGTACTTC
TRBJ2-3	14	TRBV18	NA	NA	CASSPAPQTDTQYF	TGTGCCAGCTCACCAGCCCCGCAGACAGATACGCAGTATTTT
TRBJ2-7	15	TRBV7-9	TRBD1	NA	CASSLDDLDRGEQYF	TGTGCCAGCAGCTTAGATGATTTAGACAGGGGCGAGCAGTACTTC
TRBJ1-6	15	TRBV18	TRBD1	NA	CASSPQGQGRTPLHF	TGTGCCAGCTCACCACAGGGACAGGGGAGGACACCCCTCCACTTT
TRBJ2-2	17	TRBV21-1	NA	NA	CASSKPPGQGRAGELFF	TGTGCCAGCAGCAAGCCTCCGGGACAGGGGAGGGCCGGGGAGCTGTTTTTT
TRBJ1-2	14	TRBV29-1	TRBD1	NA	CSVPDREGITGYTF	TGCAGCGTCCCGGACAGGGAAGGAATCACTGGCTACACCTTC
TRBJ1-4	14	TRBV27	NA	NA	CASSFMVGDEKLFF	TGTGCCAGCAGTTTTATGGTGGGCGATGAAAAACTGTTTTTT
TRBJ1-5	13	TRBV11-1	NA	NA	CASSLGLNQPQHF	TGTGCCAGCAGCTTGGGGCTTAATCAGCCCCAGCATTTT
TRBJ2-1	13	TRBV2	TRBD1	NA	CASPAPLAATGLF	TGTGCCAGCCCGGCGCCTCTGGCAGCGACAGGGCTCTTC
TRBJ2-5	18	TRBV6-2/TRBV6-3	TRBD2	NA	CASSYIWGTRGGQETQYF	TGTGCCAGCAGTTACATATGGGGCACACGGGGGGGGCAAGAGACCCAGTACTTC
TRBJ1-2	15	TRBV7-8	TRBD1	NA	CASSLGPGTDYGYTF	TGTGCCAGCAGCTTAGGCCCCGGGACAGACTATGGCTACACCTTC
TRBJ1-2	16	TRBV27	NA	few	CASRSGVTASYYGYTF	TGTGCCAGCAGATCCGGAGTGACAGCATCGTACTATGGCTACACCTTC
TRBJ1-2	14	TRBV6-5	NA	few	CASSYLVGDYGYTF	TGTGCCAGCAGTTACTTAGTAGGGGACTATGGCTACACCTTC
TRBJ2-7	18	TRBV7-9	NA	NA	CASSLTMTGKGGGYEQYF	TGTGCCAGCAGCTTAACCATGACGGGTAAGGGTGGAGGGTACGAGCAGTACTTC
TRBJ1-5	14	TRBV7-2	NA	NA	CASSLDHSNQPQHF	TGTGCCAGCAGCTTAGACCATAGCAATCAGCCCCAGCATTTT
TRBJ2-7	15	TRBV15	NA	NA	CATSREGGYSYEQYF	TGTGCCACCAGCAGAGAGGGGGGATACTCCTACGAGCAGTACTTC
TRBJ2-1	13	TRBV18	TRBD2	NA	CASSAGGYSEQFF	TGTGCCAGCTCGGCGGGAGGATATAGTGAGCAGTTCTTC
TRBJ1-5	15	TRBV20-1	NA	many	CSASGSGTVNQPQHF	TGCAGTGCTAGTGGGTCCGGGACGGTTAATCAGCCCCAGCATTTT
TRBJ1-1	14	TRBV5-6	NA	NA	CASSLQGLSTEAFF	TGTGCCAGCAGCCTACAGGGTTTGAGCACTGAAGCTTTCTTT
TRBJ1-3	14	TRBV19	NA	NA	CATSDGNSGNTIYF	TGTGCCACTTCGGACGGAAACTCTGGAAACACCATATATTTT
TRBJ1-2	16	TRBV4-3	NA	NA	CASSQDAWGQGIQYTF	TGCGCCAGCAGCCAAGATGCTTGGGGCCAGGGGATTCAGTACACCTTC
TRBJ2-3	13	TRBV7-7	TRBD1	once	CASSLGTGESQYF	TGTGCCAGCAGCTTAGGGACAGGGGAATCGCAGTATTTT
TRBJ2-2	15	TRBV24-1	TRBD2	NA	CATSDPAGDAGELFF	TGTGCCACCAGTGATCCAGCGGGAGATGCCGGGGAGCTGTTTTTT
TRBJ1-6	13	TRBV5-1	TRBD1	few	CASSSDRGSPLHF	TGCGCCAGCAGCTCAGACAGGGGATCACCCCTCCACTTT
TRBJ1-4	14	TRBV29-1	NA	NA	CSPSPTGPNEKLFF	TGCAGCCCCTCCCCGACAGGCCCAAATGAAAAACTGTTTTTT
TRBJ2-1	14	TRBV25-1	TRBD2	NA	CATGSGLDSGEQFF	TGTGCCACAGGCTCGGGACTAGATTCCGGTGAGCAGTTCTTC
TRBJ1-5	15	TRBV3-1/TRBV3-2	NA	NA	CASSQSGAGFQPQHF	TGTGCCAGCAGCCAAAGTGGGGCAGGGTTTCAGCCCCAGCATTTT
TRBJ2-7	12	TRBV7-2	NA	NA	CASSPPGYEQYF	TGTGCCAGCAGCCCCCCTGGATACGAGCAGTACTTC
TRBJ1-1	12	TRBV11-3	NA	NA	CASSFGDTEAFF	TGTGCCAGCAGCTTTGGCGACACTGAAGCTTTCTTT
TRBJ1-6	15	TRBV6-6	NA	once	CASSTMGVARAPLHF	TGTGCCAGCAGTACCATGGGGGTGGCTAGGGCACCCCTCCACTTT
TRBJ1-6	14	TRBV6-5	NA	NA	CASRAATRNSPLHF	TGTGCCAGCAGAGCTGCCACCCGGAATTCACCCCTCCACTTT
TRBJ2-1	15	TRBV6-5	TRBD1	NA	CASRTPGQASNEQFF	TGTGCCAGCAGGACTCCGGGACAGGCTTCAAATGAGCAGTTCTTC
TRBJ1-6	14	TRBV6-5	NA	NA	CASSPQDRNSPLHF	TGTGCCAGCAGTCCCCAGGATCGTAATTCACCCCTCCACTTT
TRBJ1-5	14	TRBV11-2	TRBD1	NA	CASSPGQGNQPQHF	TGTGCCAGCAGCCCAGGACAGGGCAATCAGCCCCAGCATTTT
TRBJ2-3	14	TRBV7-8	TRBD2	NA	CASSLGSGSDTQYF	TGTGCCAGCAGCTTAGGTAGCGGGAGTGATACGCAGTATTTT
TRBJ2-1	16	TRBV5-1	TRBD1	NA	CASSLGNQGAQNEQFF	TGCGCCAGCAGCTTGGGGAACCAGGGGGCGCAAAATGAGCAGTTCTTC
TRBJ1-2	14	TRBV7-2	NA	NA	CASSSVQDNYGYTF	TGTGCCAGCAGCTCTGTACAGGATAACTATGGCTACACCTTC
TRBJ1-6	15	TRBV14	NA	NA	CASSRQTHYNSPLHF	TGTGCCAGCAGCCGGCAGACCCACTATAATTCACCCCTCCACTTT
TRBJ2-7	14	TRBV5-4	TRBD1	NA	CASSAGTGEQSEYF	TGTGCCAGCAGCGCCGGGACAGGCGAGCAATCTGAGTACTTC
TRBJ1-1	14	TRBV30	NA	NA	CAWSGPPAGTEAFF	TGTGCCTGGAGTGGACCCCCGGCCGGTACTGAAGCTTTCTTT
TRBJ1-2	13	TRBV6-1	NA	NA	CASSEAIFNGYTF	TGTGCCAGCAGTGAAGCAATTTTCAATGGCTACACCTTC
TRBJ1-2	16	TRBV29-1	TRBD1	once	CSVGGQGARGVYGYTF	TGCAGCGTTGGGGGACAGGGGGCAAGAGGGGTCTATGGCTACACCTTC
TRBJ2-7	15	TRBV6-5	NA	NA	CASPQAVISSYEQYF	TGTGCCAGCCCTCAGGCGGTTATCAGCTCCTACGAGCAGTACTTC
TRBJ1-4	15	TRBV6-5	TRBD1	NA	CASSRDRRPNEKLFF	TGTGCCAGCAGTCGGGACAGGAGGCCTAATGAAAAACTGTTTTTT